The sample holds a few counts of the clone carrying this TCR beta chain. The target antigen is unknown. Isolation yielded PBMCs, at least 7 million per sample, in every case. Next came a second PCR, run for roughly 6 to 11 cycles, which used a sample-barcoded 5' primer along with a J-beta primer mix. Via MiXCR, TCRdb re-called the 5' RACE reads, giving one row per CDR3 protein. The data show approximately 880,000 distinct CDR3 sequences, around 46% seen once. Germline V lookup: CDR1 SGDLS, CDR2 YYNGEE. This CDR3 contains 15 residues. The data were taken from a study of blood T cells in healthy people across ages. Study-level points and caveats: Strong correlation existed between TCR beta diversity and naive T cell percentage. What prevented conclusive comparison of naive and antigen-experienced cells was that PBMCs were unsorted.

This chain links TRBV9 with TRBJ2-4; D may be TRBD2 (7 bases). TRBJ2-7 explains the end of the DNA better; the J call may be wrong. This clonotype was obtained from a man aged 30 to 45 in good health. Sequenced material: blood. This CDR3 reads CASSVAAGEGYEQYF. For the CDR3, the DNA is TGTGCCAGCAGCGTAGCGGCAGGGGAGGGGTACGAGCAGTACTTC.